This is a list of T cell receptor beta chains from one sample in a study of T-cell memory formation after mild COVID-19. A single record per CDR3 protein comes from TCRdb applying MiXCR to the 5' RACE reads. This repertoire shows 190,000 or so distinct CDR3 sequences, roughly a tenth found once; its top ten account for approximately 3%. Specimen: PBMCs or a T cell subset sorted from them (not recorded which). Receptor source: a man aged 18 to 35 who had mild COVID-19 (a few samples of this study predate the infection). Cell type and time point are not known. CDR3s include the opening cysteine and the closing phenylalanine or tryptophan. D genes are given only for firm matches. The size of a clone is reported for some rows only, either as once, few or many, or as a class for expanded clones.

j_call,d_call,v_call,clone_size,cdr3_aa,cdr3_nt
TRBJ2-7,TRBD1,TRBV20-1,few,CSARGYRGQYEQYF,TGCAGTGCTAGAGGGTACAGGGGGCAATACGAGCAGTACTTC
TRBJ2-5,TRBD2,TRBV7-2,NA,CASTAQSGGQETQYF,TGTGCCAGCACCGCTCAAAGCGGGGGGCAAGAGACCCAGTACTTC
TRBJ2-7,NA,TRBV7-9,NA,CASSLAFYEQYF,TGTGCCAGCAGCTTAGCGTTCTACGAGCAGTACTTC
TRBJ1-4,TRBD1,TRBV5-6,NA,CASSSLTGGNEKLFF,TGTGCCAGCAGTTCATTGACAGGGGGCAATGAAAAACTGTTTTTT
TRBJ1-1,NA,TRBV5-1,few,CASHTGVNTEAFF,TGCGCCAGCCACACGGGGGTTAATACTGAAGCTTTCTTT
TRBJ2-7,TRBD2,TRBV7-2,NA,CASSPPGLAGDEQYF,TGTGCCAGCAGCCCTCCGGGACTAGCGGGGGACGAGCAGTACTTC
TRBJ1-2,NA,TRBV4-2,few,CASSLTSSNYGYTF,TGTGCCAGCAGTCTGACGAGCTCTAACTATGGCTACACCTTC
TRBJ2-3,NA,TRBV15,few,CATSRMGGPDTQYF,TGTGCCACCAGCAGGATGGGGGGCCCAGATACGCAGTATTTT
TRBJ2-2,NA,TRBV7-3,NA,CASSLTAGVSTGELFF,TGTGCCAGCAGCTTAACGGCCGGAGTGAGCACCGGGGAGCTGTTTTTT
TRBJ2-1,TRBD1,TRBV6-2/TRBV6-3,NA,CASSYGGTGYYGQFF,TGTGCCAGCAGTTACGGGGGGACAGGGTATTACGGGCAGTTCTTC
TRBJ2-1,TRBD1,TRBV5-8,few,CASSMLQGAFRHEQFF,TGTGCCAGCAGCATGTTACAGGGGGCGTTCAGGCATGAGCAGTTCTTC
TRBJ2-7,NA,TRBV6-2/TRBV6-3,few,CASRHRASSYEQYF,TGTGCCAGCAGGCACAGGGCGAGCTCCTACGAGCAGTACTTC
TRBJ2-5,NA,TRBV3-1,NA,CASSAAKETQYF,TGTGCCAGCAGCGCCGCCAAAGAGACCCAGTACTTC
TRBJ2-3,TRBD1,TRBV5-1,few,CASSPQTGGTDTQYF,TGCGCCAGCAGCCCCCAGACAGGGGGCACAGATACGCAGTATTTT
TRBJ1-4,NA,TRBV20-1,many,CSARDSRGAYEKLFF,TGCAGTGCTAGAGATTCCAGGGGCGCGTATGAAAAACTGTTTTTT
TRBJ2-6,NA,TRBV18,few,CASSLYSGTSYSGANVLTF,TGTGCCAGCTCACTTTACTCCGGGACAAGCTACTCTGGGGCCAACGTCCTGACTTTC
TRBJ2-5,TRBD1,TRBV7-2,few,CASSTRQGPETQYF,TGTGCCAGCAGCACGAGACAGGGCCCAGAGACCCAGTACTTC
TRBJ2-7,NA,TRBV29-1,NA,CSVDMGPYEQYF,TGCAGCGTTGATATGGGACCCTACGAGCAGTACTTC
TRBJ1-1,NA,TRBV9,few,CASSVAESDTEAFF,TGTGCCAGCAGCGTAGCGGAGAGTGACACTGAAGCTTTCTTT
TRBJ2-1,NA,TRBV7-3,NA,CASSFRGATEQFF,TGTGCCAGCAGCTTCCGGGGGGCCACTGAGCAGTTCTTC
TRBJ2-1,NA,TRBV18,NA,CASSKSGEDEQFF,TGTGCCAGCTCGAAGTCAGGGGAGGATGAGCAGTTCTTC
TRBJ1-2,NA,TRBV5-1,few,CASSTVGENYGYTF,TGCGCCAGCAGCACCGTGGGGGAGAACTATGGCTACACCTTC
TRBJ2-7,TRBD2,TRBV15,NA,CATRTGTTYEQYF,TGTGCCACCAGAACGGGGACTACCTACGAGCAGTACTTC
TRBJ2-7,NA,TRBV9,NA,CASSLAGDDYEQYF,TGTGCCAGCAGCTTAGCCGGGGATGACTACGAGCAGTACTTC
TRBJ2-2,TRBD2,TRBV2,NA,CASERDGFTGELFF,TGTGCCAGTGAGCGGGACGGGTTCACCGGGGAGCTGTTTTTT
TRBJ2-5,TRBD1,TRBV5-1,NA,CASSETGGWKETQYF,TGCGCCAGCAGCGAGACAGGGGGCTGGAAAGAGACCCAGTACTTC
TRBJ2-5,NA,TRBV7-2,NA,CASGVPAGETQYF,TGTGCCAGCGGGGTGCCAGCCGGAGAGACCCAGTACTTC
TRBJ1-5,NA,TRBV4-3,few,CASSLGLNQPQHF,TGCGCCAGCAGCCTCGGACTAAATCAGCCCCAGCATTTT
TRBJ1-5,TRBD1,TRBV4-1,NA,CASSPNPGTGSWQPQHF,TGCGCCAGCAGCCCAAACCCCGGGACAGGGAGTTGGCAGCCCCAGCATTTT
TRBJ2-1,NA,TRBV7-2,many,CASSPRLEGEQFF,TGTGCCAGCAGCCCTCGGTTAGAGGGTGAGCAGTTCTTC
TRBJ1-1,NA,TRBV20-1,few,CSARAVTEPNTEAFF,TGCAGTGCTAGAGCTGTGACAGAGCCGAACACTGAAGCTTTCTTT
TRBJ2-1,NA,TRBV7-9,many,CASSLSLASSYNEQFF,TGTGCCAGCAGCTTATCGCTAGCGAGCTCCTACAATGAGCAGTTCTTC
TRBJ1-1,NA,TRBV5-4,NA,CASSRVGGANTEAFF,TGTGCCAGCAGCCGCGTCGGGGGAGCGAACACTGAAGCTTTCTTT
TRBJ1-5,NA,TRBV20-1,few,CSAREIREYSNQPQHF,TGCAGTGCTAGAGAGATCCGGGAGTATAGCAATCAGCCCCAGCATTTT
TRBJ2-5,TRBD2,TRBV7-9,NA,CASSYGDTGGSETQYF,TGTGCCAGCAGCTACGGCGATACGGGGGGATCGGAGACCCAGTACTTC
TRBJ1-5,NA,TRBV6-5,NA,CASRPGGKRNQPQHF,TGTGCCAGCAGGCCGGGAGGGAAACGCAATCAGCCCCAGCATTTT
TRBJ2-4,NA,TRBV7-2,NA,CASSLVTGVAKNIQYF,TGTGCCAGCAGCTTAGTAACCGGGGTAGCCAAAAACATTCAGTACTTC
TRBJ2-6,NA,TRBV6-1,NA,CASLPRDGSSGANVLTF,TGTGCCAGCCTCCCCCGGGACGGGAGCTCTGGGGCCAACGTCCTGACTTTC
TRBJ2-1,NA,TRBV7-2,NA,CASSLALVGGPYNEQFF,TGTGCCAGCAGCTTAGCCCTAGTGGGGGGGCCCTACAATGAGCAGTTCTTC
TRBJ1-2,NA,TRBV5-1,NA,CASTRGWGDYGYTF,TGCGCCAGCACCCGCGGCTGGGGGGATTATGGCTACACCTTC
TRBJ2-1,NA,TRBV7-3,many,CASSSTNYNEQFF,TGTGCCAGCAGCTCGACTAACTACAATGAGCAGTTCTTC
TRBJ1-2,NA,TRBV7-2,few,CASSSVGYGYTF,TGTGCCAGCAGCTCGGTAGGATATGGCTACACCTTC
TRBJ1-1,NA,TRBV28,NA,CASNILRPNTEAFF,TGTGCCAGCAACATACTTCGACCCAACACTGAAGCTTTCTTT
TRBJ2-1,NA,TRBV4-3,many,CASSQDNKYNEQFF,TGCGCCAGCAGCCAAGATAACAAATACAATGAGCAGTTCTTC
TRBJ1-5,NA,TRBV6-2/TRBV6-3,NA,CASSPPRGQPQHF,TGTGCCAGCAGCCCCCCGCGGGGTCAGCCCCAGCATTTT
TRBJ1-4,NA,TRBV28,once,CAIGGEKLFF,TGTGCTATAGGCGGGGAAAAACTGTTTTTT
TRBJ1-2,NA,TRBV30,few,CAWNSGPGYTF,TGTGCCTGGAACTCGGGACCCGGCTACACCTTC
TRBJ1-3,NA,TRBV7-2,few,CASSLAQGTIYF,TGTGCCAGCAGCTTAGCCCAGGGGACCATATATTTT
TRBJ1-4,NA,TRBV18,NA,CASSPPSPINEKLFF,TGTGCCAGCTCACCACCATCGCCCATAAATGAAAAACTGTTTTTT
TRBJ1-4,NA,TRBV5-1,NA,CASSLRPDGPEKLFF,TGCGCCAGCAGCCTTCGACCCGACGGGCCTGAAAAACTGTTTTTT
TRBJ1-1,NA,TRBV20-1,few,CSASRAGEAFF,TGCAGTGCTAGTAGAGCAGGGGAAGCTTTCTTT